Here is one T cell receptor (beta chain) with its context. It was with 60 Vbeta and 13 Jbeta primers that the PCR ran. Data came from immunoSEQ multiplex PCR; TCRdb stores just in-frame clones and leaves some out. The table lists 100,000 to 150,000 clones, 70% to 80% of them singletons, with around a tenth in the top ten. The data belong to a study of cytomegalovirus exposure and HLA in healthy donors. The CDR3 totals 14 residues. V was shortened by 4 bases and J by 0 bases, with 9 bases between the two germline ends. Germline V gives CDR1 SQVTM, CDR2 ANQGSEA. This sequence originates from a woman in her forties or fifties in good health and CMV-seropositive. The chain recombines TRBV29-1 with TRBJ2-2; D unclear. The sequencing input was PBMCs. The CDR3 DNA sequence: TGCAGCGTTGTCGAGAGCGCGAACACCGGGGAGCTGTTTTTT. Residues: CSVVESANTGELFF.